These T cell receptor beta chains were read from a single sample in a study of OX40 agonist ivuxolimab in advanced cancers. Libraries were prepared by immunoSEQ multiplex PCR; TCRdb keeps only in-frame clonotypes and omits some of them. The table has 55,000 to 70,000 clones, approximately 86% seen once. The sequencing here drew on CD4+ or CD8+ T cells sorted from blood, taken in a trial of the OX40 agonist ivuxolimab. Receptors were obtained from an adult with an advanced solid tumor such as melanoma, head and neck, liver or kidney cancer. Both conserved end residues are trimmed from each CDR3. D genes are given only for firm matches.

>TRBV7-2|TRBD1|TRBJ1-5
ASSLQGSNQPQH
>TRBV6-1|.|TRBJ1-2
ASRAPGGNYGYT
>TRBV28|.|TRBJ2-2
ASSFLGRITGELF
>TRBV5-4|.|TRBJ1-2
ASSLDRSYGYT
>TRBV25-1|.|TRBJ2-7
ASSKGYEQY
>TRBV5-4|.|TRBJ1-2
ASSDRDHYGYT
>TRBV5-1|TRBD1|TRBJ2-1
ASSLEPTGSYNEQF
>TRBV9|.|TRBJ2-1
ASSVVGTYNEQF
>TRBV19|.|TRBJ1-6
ASSIGGDYNSPLH
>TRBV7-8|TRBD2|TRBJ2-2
ASRFSGVSSGELF
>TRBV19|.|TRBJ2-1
ASGQRDHEQF
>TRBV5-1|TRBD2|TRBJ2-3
ASSPLAGGLTDTQY
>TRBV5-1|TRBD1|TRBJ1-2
ASSATGGGGNGYT
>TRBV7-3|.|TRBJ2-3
ASSWGLAASTDTQY
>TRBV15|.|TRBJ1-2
ATSEGGIRGNYGYT
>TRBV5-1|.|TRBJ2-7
ASSKGGVQSSYEQY
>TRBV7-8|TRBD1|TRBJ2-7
ASSDRGQGSFQ
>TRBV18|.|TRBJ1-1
ASSPETDELTEAF
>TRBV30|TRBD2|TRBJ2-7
AWSETSGRYEQY
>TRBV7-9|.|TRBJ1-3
ASSGHGGSGNTIY
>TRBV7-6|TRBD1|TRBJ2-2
ASSPTGETGELF
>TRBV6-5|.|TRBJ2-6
ASSSPGLGANVLT
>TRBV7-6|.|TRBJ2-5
ASSLAGSSQETQY
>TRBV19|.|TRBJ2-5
ASSMWGSRQETQY
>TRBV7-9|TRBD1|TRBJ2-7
ASSLDRDREQY
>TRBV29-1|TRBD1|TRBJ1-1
SVTGVGNTEAF
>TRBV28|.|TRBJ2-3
ASDRNTDTQY
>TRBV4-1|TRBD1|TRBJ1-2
ASSQRAMDRGRGYT